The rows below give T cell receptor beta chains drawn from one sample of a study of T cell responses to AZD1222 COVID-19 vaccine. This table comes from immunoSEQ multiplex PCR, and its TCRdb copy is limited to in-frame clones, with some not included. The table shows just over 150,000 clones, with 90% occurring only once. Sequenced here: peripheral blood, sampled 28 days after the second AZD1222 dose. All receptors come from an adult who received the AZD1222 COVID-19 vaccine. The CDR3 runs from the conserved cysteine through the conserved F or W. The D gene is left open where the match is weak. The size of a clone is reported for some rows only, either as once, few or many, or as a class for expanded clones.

cdr3_nt: TGTGCCAGCAGCTTGGCCGACAGGGTAGGGCCCGGGGAGCTGTTTTTT
cdr3_aa: CASSLADRVGPGELFF
v_call: TRBV5-5
clone_size: once
d_call: TRBD1
j_call: TRBJ2-2

cdr3_nt: TGTGCCAGCAGCCAAGTTGTCATACTAGCGGGGGGAAGCACCGGGGAGCTGTTTTTT
cdr3_aa: CASSQVVILAGGSTGELFF
v_call: TRBV3-1/TRBV3-2
clone_size: .
d_call: TRBD2
j_call: TRBJ2-2

cdr3_nt: TGTGCCAGCAGCCCCGGGCGGAGGCTGGACACTGAAGCTTTCTTT
cdr3_aa: CASSPGRRLDTEAFF
v_call: TRBV3-1/TRBV3-2
clone_size: .
d_call: .
j_call: TRBJ1-1

cdr3_nt: TGTGCCAGCAGGGGACTAGCGGGAGCTAGCACAGATACGCAGTATTTT
cdr3_aa: CASRGLAGASTDTQYF
v_call: TRBV28
clone_size: .
d_call: TRBD2
j_call: TRBJ2-3

cdr3_nt: TGTGCCAGCAGTTCAGTCCAGGGTGGCTATGGCTACACCTTC
cdr3_aa: CASSSVQGGYGYTF
v_call: TRBV2
clone_size: once
d_call: .
j_call: TRBJ1-2

cdr3_nt: TGTGCCAGCAGTGAGATGGTCACCGGGGAGCTGTTTTTT
cdr3_aa: CASSEMVTGELFF
v_call: TRBV2
clone_size: .
d_call: .
j_call: TRBJ2-2

cdr3_nt: TGTGCCACCAGTGATTTGCAGGATCAGCCCCAGCATTTT
cdr3_aa: CATSDLQDQPQHF
v_call: TRBV24-1
clone_size: .
d_call: .
j_call: TRBJ1-5

cdr3_nt: TGTGCTAGCAGCTTGTCCACCGGGGTCAATGAGCAGTTCTTC
cdr3_aa: CASSLSTGVNEQFF
v_call: TRBV7-7
clone_size: .
d_call: .
j_call: TRBJ2-1

cdr3_nt: TGTGCCAGCAGTTACTCGATGGGGAAGAACGGCTACACCTTC
cdr3_aa: CASSYSMGKNGYTF
v_call: TRBV6-5
clone_size: .
d_call: .
j_call: TRBJ1-2

cdr3_nt: TGTGCCAGTAGGCGGCTCTCTTCGGGGCGAGGGAGGAAGAACACCGGGGAGCTGTTTTTT
cdr3_aa: CASRRLSSGRGRKNTGELFF
v_call: TRBV19
clone_size: .
d_call: .
j_call: TRBJ2-2

cdr3_nt: TGTGCCAGTAGTCACCGGGACGTCGCGCAAGAGACCCAGTACTTC
cdr3_aa: CASSHRDVAQETQYF
v_call: TRBV19
clone_size: .
d_call: .
j_call: TRBJ2-5

cdr3_nt: TGTGCCAGCAGCCCACAGGAGGGACAGCCCCAGCATTTT
cdr3_aa: CASSPQEGQPQHF
v_call: TRBV4-2
clone_size: .
d_call: .
j_call: TRBJ1-5

cdr3_nt: TGTGCCAGCAGTTCAGGACCCCGTAACTATGGCTACACCTTC
cdr3_aa: CASSSGPRNYGYTF
v_call: TRBV28
clone_size: .
d_call: .
j_call: TRBJ1-2

cdr3_nt: TGTGCCACCAGCAGAGATCGGGAATTACTCGCGGCTGGCTACACCTTC
cdr3_aa: CATSRDRELLAAGYTF
v_call: TRBV15
clone_size: .
d_call: .
j_call: TRBJ1-2

cdr3_nt: TGTGCCAGCAGCTTAACCCCCGGTCTAGCGGGCTCGAATGAGCAGTTCTTC
cdr3_aa: CASSLTPGLAGSNEQFF
v_call: TRBV7-3
clone_size: .
d_call: TRBD2
j_call: TRBJ2-1

cdr3_nt: TGTGCCAGCAGCGCACCACAGGGCTCGGGGGTGGATGGCTACACCTTC
cdr3_aa: CASSAPQGSGVDGYTF
v_call: TRBV5-4
clone_size: .
d_call: .
j_call: TRBJ1-2

cdr3_nt: TGCAGTGCTAGTAGATCCAAAGAGACCCAGTACTTC
cdr3_aa: CSASRSKETQYF
v_call: TRBV20-1
clone_size: .
d_call: .
j_call: TRBJ2-5

cdr3_nt: TGTGCCAGCAGCCAAGATGGGGCTAGCGGGACTCGGCAGTTCTTC
cdr3_aa: CASSQDGASGTRQFF
v_call: TRBV4-2
clone_size: .
d_call: TRBD2
j_call: TRBJ2-1

cdr3_nt: TGTGCCAGCAGCTCCGCCGGCTATGGCTACACCTTC
cdr3_aa: CASSSAGYGYTF
v_call: TRBV7-8
clone_size: .
d_call: .
j_call: TRBJ1-2

cdr3_nt: TGTGCCAGCAGTTTTTTGACAGGGGGCAGTGAAGCTTTCTTT
cdr3_aa: CASSFLTGGSEAFF
v_call: TRBV6-5
clone_size: .
d_call: TRBD1
j_call: TRBJ1-1

cdr3_nt: TGTGCCAGTAGTATTCGGGAGACCCAGTACTTC
cdr3_aa: CASSIRETQYF
v_call: TRBV19
clone_size: .
d_call: .
j_call: TRBJ2-5

cdr3_nt: TGTGCCAGCAGCCCCCAGACTAGCGGGGTTAATGAGCAGTTCTTC
cdr3_aa: CASSPQTSGVNEQFF
v_call: TRBV7-2
clone_size: .
d_call: TRBD2
j_call: TRBJ2-1

cdr3_nt: TGCGCCAGCAGTGATGGCCGGGGGCTGTGGGAGCAGTACTTC
cdr3_aa: CASSDGRGLWEQYF
v_call: TRBV10-2
clone_size: .
d_call: .
j_call: TRBJ2-7

cdr3_nt: TGCGCCAGCAGCCAAGAGGGATATGTCTATGGCTACACCTTC
cdr3_aa: CASSQEGYVYGYTF
v_call: TRBV4-1
clone_size: .
d_call: .
j_call: TRBJ1-2

cdr3_nt: TGTGCCAGTAGCCCAGGGGCCTACGAGCAGTACTTC
cdr3_aa: CASSPGAYEQYF
v_call: TRBV19
clone_size: .
d_call: .
j_call: TRBJ2-7

cdr3_nt: TGTGCCTGGAACGAACAGGGTAATGGCTACACCTTC
cdr3_aa: CAWNEQGNGYTF
v_call: TRBV30
clone_size: .
d_call: .
j_call: TRBJ1-2

cdr3_nt: TGTGCCAGCAGTTACTCGATGGGGGCCAGGAACACTGAAGCTTTCTTT
cdr3_aa: CASSYSMGARNTEAFF
v_call: TRBV6-5
clone_size: .
d_call: .
j_call: TRBJ1-1

cdr3_nt: TGTGCCAGCACCGAGCCGGGACTAGCGGGAGAGGGTCCCTACGAGCAGTACTTC
cdr3_aa: CASTEPGLAGEGPYEQYF
v_call: TRBV2
clone_size: .
d_call: TRBD2
j_call: TRBJ2-7

cdr3_nt: TGTGCCTGGAGTTGGGAGAGAAGGGGCGAGCAGTACTTC
cdr3_aa: CAWSWERRGEQYF
v_call: TRBV30
clone_size: .
d_call: .
j_call: TRBJ2-7

cdr3_nt: TGTGCCAGCAGCAGAGGGGTGGGGGAAACCATATATTTT
cdr3_aa: CASSRGVGETIYF
v_call: TRBV9
clone_size: .
d_call: .
j_call: TRBJ1-3

cdr3_nt: TGTGCCAGCAGCCAGACTAGCGGGAGTGACGCCGGGGAGCTGTTTTTT
cdr3_aa: CASSQTSGSDAGELFF
v_call: TRBV7-3
clone_size: .
d_call: TRBD2
j_call: TRBJ2-2

cdr3_nt: TGTGCCAGCAGCCCGGGGACAGGGGGTAATCAGCCCCAGCATTTT
cdr3_aa: CASSPGTGGNQPQHF
v_call: TRBV5-6
clone_size: .
d_call: TRBD1
j_call: TRBJ1-5

cdr3_nt: TGTGCCAGCTCACCAAGGGATGCAACTAATGAAAAACTGTTTTTT
cdr3_aa: CASSPRDATNEKLFF
v_call: TRBV18
clone_size: .
d_call: .
j_call: TRBJ1-4

cdr3_nt: TGTGCCATCAGTGGAGGGGGCCCCCTCCCCTACGAGCAGTACTTC
cdr3_aa: CAISGGGPLPYEQYF
v_call: TRBV10-3
clone_size: .
d_call: TRBD1
j_call: TRBJ2-7

cdr3_nt: TGTGCCACCTTCAAGGCAGAGAACTATGGCTACACCTTC
cdr3_aa: CATFKAENYGYTF
v_call: TRBV10-3
clone_size: .
d_call: .
j_call: TRBJ1-2

cdr3_nt: TGTGCCAGCAGCCAAGCGGGAGGCGCGTTCTTC
cdr3_aa: CASSQAGGAFF
v_call: TRBV3-1/TRBV3-2
clone_size: .
d_call: TRBD2
j_call: TRBJ2-1

cdr3_nt: TGTGCCAGTAGTATAGTGGGGATGAACACTGAAGCTTTCTTT
cdr3_aa: CASSIVGMNTEAFF
v_call: TRBV19
clone_size: .
d_call: .
j_call: TRBJ1-1

cdr3_nt: TGTGCCAGCAGTGAAAAGAATGGTCAGCCCCAGCATTTT
cdr3_aa: CASSEKNGQPQHF
v_call: TRBV2
clone_size: .
d_call: .
j_call: TRBJ1-5

cdr3_nt: TGTGCCAGCAGCGGAAGAACCCAGACTAGCGGAAGACCCTACGAGCAGTACTTC
cdr3_aa: CASSGRTQTSGRPYEQYF
v_call: TRBV9
clone_size: .
d_call: TRBD2
j_call: TRBJ2-7

cdr3_nt: TGTGCCAGCAGTGAACTAACGGGACTCAACTATGGCTACACCTTC
cdr3_aa: CASSELTGLNYGYTF
v_call: TRBV6-1
clone_size: .
d_call: .
j_call: TRBJ1-2

cdr3_nt: TGTGCCACCAGTGATCCTCGGGGTAGGAAGACCCAGTACTTC
cdr3_aa: CATSDPRGRKTQYF
v_call: TRBV24-1
clone_size: .
d_call: .
j_call: TRBJ2-5

cdr3_nt: TGTGCCAGTAGTACCCGGGGGAATACTGAAGCTTTCTTT
cdr3_aa: CASSTRGNTEAFF
v_call: TRBV19
clone_size: .
d_call: .
j_call: TRBJ1-1

cdr3_nt: TGTGCCAGCAGTTTAGGACTAGCGGGGGCAACGTTCTTC
cdr3_aa: CASSLGLAGATFF
v_call: TRBV12-3/TRBV12-4
clone_size: .
d_call: TRBD2
j_call: TRBJ2-1

cdr3_nt: TGCGCCAGCAGCTTTACCGGCGAGAGGGAGACCCAGTACTTC
cdr3_aa: CASSFTGERETQYF
v_call: TRBV5-1
clone_size: .
d_call: .
j_call: TRBJ2-5

cdr3_nt: TGTGCCAGCAGCTTAGGAATAGCGGGCGGGGACAATGAGCAGTTCTTC
cdr3_aa: CASSLGIAGGDNEQFF
v_call: TRBV11-2
clone_size: .
d_call: TRBD2
j_call: TRBJ2-1

cdr3_nt: TGCGCCAGCAGCAGGGACAGGCCCTACGAGCAGTACTTC
cdr3_aa: CASSRDRPYEQYF
v_call: TRBV5-1
clone_size: .
d_call: TRBD1
j_call: TRBJ2-7

cdr3_nt: TGTGCTAGTGGCTGGACCGACGGAAGCACCATATATTTT
cdr3_aa: CASGWTDGSTIYF
v_call: TRBV12-5
clone_size: .
d_call: .
j_call: TRBJ1-3

cdr3_nt: TGTGCCACCAGCAGCCAGACAGGGGTAGGTGGCTACACCTTC
cdr3_aa: CATSSQTGVGGYTF
v_call: TRBV15
clone_size: .
d_call: TRBD1
j_call: TRBJ1-2

cdr3_nt: TGTGCCAGCAGCGCCTACAGGGGGCGGACCACTGAAGCTTTCTTT
cdr3_aa: CASSAYRGRTTEAFF
v_call: TRBV7-9
clone_size: .
d_call: TRBD1
j_call: TRBJ1-1

cdr3_nt: TGCAGCGTTTTTCTGACAGGGAGGGAGGTGGGTGAAAAACTGTTTTTT
cdr3_aa: CSVFLTGREVGEKLFF
v_call: TRBV29-1
clone_size: .
d_call: TRBD1
j_call: TRBJ1-4

cdr3_nt: TGCAAAGTGAGGAATGGCAATGAAGCTTTCTTT
cdr3_aa: CKVRNGNEAFF
v_call: TRBV20-1
clone_size: .
d_call: .
j_call: TRBJ1-1

cdr3_nt: TGTGCCAGTAGTATATTGGGGTCCCGAACTAATGAAAAACTGTTTTTT
cdr3_aa: CASSILGSRTNEKLFF
v_call: TRBV19
clone_size: .
d_call: .
j_call: TRBJ1-4

cdr3_nt: TGTGCCAGCTCCCGTGGGGGGTCCTACGAGCAGTACTTC
cdr3_aa: CASSRGGSYEQYF
v_call: TRBV9
clone_size: .
d_call: .
j_call: TRBJ2-7

cdr3_nt: TGTGCCATCAGTGAGATTAGCGGGGGGATCGGCAATGAGCAGTTCTTC
cdr3_aa: CAISEISGGIGNEQFF
v_call: TRBV10-3
clone_size: .
d_call: TRBD2
j_call: TRBJ2-1